This T cell receptor beta chain appears in the sequencing data of a study of T cells in Graves' hyperthyroidism and ophthalmopathy. Looking at the study overall: Staff took peripheral blood when the initial diagnosis was made, before any treatment began. Broader study findings: Ophthalmopathy was identified by the model a median about seven months ahead of onset.

What was amplified from RNA transcripts were TCR beta CDR3 regions. Using the HTBI primer set, a first-round RT-PCR was run on the TCR CDR3. One entry per CDR3 protein results from TCRdb running MiXCR on the multiplex PCR reads. The sample lists a few hundred thousand distinct CDR3 sequences, roughly 25% occurring once. Lactation, pregnancy, other autoimmune disease or uncontrolled infection led to exclusion of patients. This clonotype was seen many times. Its antigen is undetermined. There are 13 residues in the CDR3. V lost 2 bases and J 5 bases, leaving 9 bases between the germline ends. Germline V CDR1 and CDR2: SGHTA, FQGNSA.

This chain links TRBV7-2 with TRBJ2-5; D is unclear. This clonotype was obtained from a man between 50 and 59 years old with Graves' hyperthyroidism. Sequencing input: blood. CDR3 coding DNA: TGTGCCAGCAGCTTATGGGTGGGGGAGACCCAGTACTTC. Translation gives CASSLWVGETQYF.